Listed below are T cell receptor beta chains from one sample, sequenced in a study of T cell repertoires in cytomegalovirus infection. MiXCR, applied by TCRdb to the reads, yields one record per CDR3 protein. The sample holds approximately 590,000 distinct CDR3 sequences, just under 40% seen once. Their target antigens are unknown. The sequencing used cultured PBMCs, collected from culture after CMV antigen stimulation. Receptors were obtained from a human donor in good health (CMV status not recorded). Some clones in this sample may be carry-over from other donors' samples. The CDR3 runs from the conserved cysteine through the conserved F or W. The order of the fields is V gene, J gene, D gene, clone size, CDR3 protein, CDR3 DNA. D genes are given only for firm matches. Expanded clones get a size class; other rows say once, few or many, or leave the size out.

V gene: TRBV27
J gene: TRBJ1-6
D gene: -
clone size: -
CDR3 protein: CASSLLYWGGSPLHF
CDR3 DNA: TGTGCCAGCAGTTTGCTATATTGGGGCGGATCACCCCTCCACTTT

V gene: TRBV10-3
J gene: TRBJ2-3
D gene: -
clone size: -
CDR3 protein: CAISEGYTDTQYF
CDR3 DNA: TGTGCCATCAGTGAGGGGTACACAGATACGCAGTATTTT

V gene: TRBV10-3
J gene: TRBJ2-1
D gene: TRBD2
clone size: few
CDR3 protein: CAISELAGYNEQFF
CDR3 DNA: TGTGCCATCAGTGAACTAGCGGGATACAATGAGCAGTTCTTC

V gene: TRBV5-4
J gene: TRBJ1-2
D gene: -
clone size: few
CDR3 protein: CATGQGIANYGYTF
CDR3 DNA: TGTGCCACCGGGCAGGGGATAGCTAACTATGGCTACACCTTC

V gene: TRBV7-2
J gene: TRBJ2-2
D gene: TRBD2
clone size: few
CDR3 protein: CASSPEGGLAGSTRGTGELFF
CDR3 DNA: TGTGCCAGCAGCCCCGAGGGGGGACTAGCGGGCTCTACTAGGGGAACCGGGGAGCTGTTTTTT

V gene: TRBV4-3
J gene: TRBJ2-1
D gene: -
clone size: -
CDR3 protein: CASSQAGGSLDEQFF
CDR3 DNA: TGCGCCAGCAGCCAAGCGGGCGGGTCCTTAGATGAGCAGTTCTTC

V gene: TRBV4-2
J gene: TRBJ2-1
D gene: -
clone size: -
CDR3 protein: CASSRDPGSYNEQFF
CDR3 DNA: TGTGCCAGCAGCCGAGACCCAGGCTCCTACAATGAGCAGTTCTTC

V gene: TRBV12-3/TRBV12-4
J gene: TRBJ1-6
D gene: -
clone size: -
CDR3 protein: CASSFSGTSSPLHF
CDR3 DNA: TGTGCCAGCAGTTTTAGCGGGACGAGCTCACCCCTCCACTTT

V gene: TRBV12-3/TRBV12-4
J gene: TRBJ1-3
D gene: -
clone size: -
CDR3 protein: CAMNSDGNTIYF
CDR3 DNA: TGTGCCATGAACAGTGACGGAAACACCATATATTTT

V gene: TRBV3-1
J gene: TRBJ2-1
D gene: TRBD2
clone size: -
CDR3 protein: CASSQAGGGRQNEQFF
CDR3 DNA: TGTGCCAGCAGCCAAGCCGGGGGGGGACGGCAAAATGAGCAGTTCTTC

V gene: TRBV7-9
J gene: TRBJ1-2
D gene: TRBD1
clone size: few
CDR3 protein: CASSLQNRGHLSGYTF
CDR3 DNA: TGTGCCAGCAGCCTTCAAAACAGGGGACATTTGAGTGGCTACACCTTC

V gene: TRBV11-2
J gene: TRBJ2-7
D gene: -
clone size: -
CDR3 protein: CASSRRDGRLTYEQYF
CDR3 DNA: TGTGCCAGCAGCCGCCGAGACGGGAGACTGACCTACGAGCAGTACTTC

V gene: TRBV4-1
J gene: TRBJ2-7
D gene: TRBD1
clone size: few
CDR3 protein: CASSQGTGTGYEQYF
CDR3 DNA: TGCGCCAGCAGCCAAGGGACCGGGACAGGCTACGAGCAGTACTTC

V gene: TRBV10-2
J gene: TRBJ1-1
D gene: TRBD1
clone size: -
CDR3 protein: CASSSQGARDTEAFF
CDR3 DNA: TGCGCCAGCAGTTCTCAGGGGGCGCGGGACACTGAAGCTTTCTTT

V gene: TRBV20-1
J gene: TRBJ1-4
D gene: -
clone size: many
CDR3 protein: CSALGEQFEKLFF
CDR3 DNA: TGCAGTGCCCTCGGGGAGCAATTTGAAAAACTGTTTTTT

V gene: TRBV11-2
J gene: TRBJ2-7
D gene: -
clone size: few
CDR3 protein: CASSLNLYEQYF
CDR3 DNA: TGTGCCAGCAGCTTAAACCTCTACGAGCAGTACTTC

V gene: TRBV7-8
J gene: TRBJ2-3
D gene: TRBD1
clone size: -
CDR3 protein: CASSLDRGKRTDTQYF
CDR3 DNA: TGTGCCAGCAGCCTTGACAGGGGGAAACGCACAGATACGCAGTATTTT

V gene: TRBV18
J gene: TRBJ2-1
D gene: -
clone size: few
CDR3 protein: CASSPMTGTTYNEQFF
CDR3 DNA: TGTGCCAGCTCACCAATGACCGGCACTACCTACAATGAGCAGTTCTTC